This TCR beta chain was identified during a study of cytotoxic CD8 clonotypes in ibrutinib-treated CLL. As for the study in general: Responses comprised 25 or so partial and 2 complete; at median roughly 64 months, approximately 15 remained remitted and around 12 progressed.

Sequencing used immunoSEQ multiplex PCR; TCRdb keeps in-frame clones, though not all of them. The table has roughly 49,000 clones, roughly 80% seen once. Note on this clone: Its matching antigen is unknown.

The germline gives CDR1 MNHEY, CDR2 SMNVEV (reference sequence). The CDR3 length is 15 residues. Losses at the gene ends were 4 bases for V and 8 bases for J; bases not matched to a gene: 8. Regarding the study as a whole: Shared public clonotypes were rare, and on treatment they either got smaller or stayed the same. Increased clonality at ibrutinib response gave way to a return toward baseline at progression.

Sequences were derived from PBMCs, sampled after 24 months of ibrutinib treatment. The V call is TRBV27, the J call TRBJ1-4; 9 positions match TRBD1. This sequence was found in a human donor with chronic lymphocytic leukemia. The CDR3 protein is CASSWGTGLGEKLFF. DNA for the CDR3: TGTGCCAGCAGTTGGGGGACAGGGCTGGGAGAAAAACTGTTTTTT.